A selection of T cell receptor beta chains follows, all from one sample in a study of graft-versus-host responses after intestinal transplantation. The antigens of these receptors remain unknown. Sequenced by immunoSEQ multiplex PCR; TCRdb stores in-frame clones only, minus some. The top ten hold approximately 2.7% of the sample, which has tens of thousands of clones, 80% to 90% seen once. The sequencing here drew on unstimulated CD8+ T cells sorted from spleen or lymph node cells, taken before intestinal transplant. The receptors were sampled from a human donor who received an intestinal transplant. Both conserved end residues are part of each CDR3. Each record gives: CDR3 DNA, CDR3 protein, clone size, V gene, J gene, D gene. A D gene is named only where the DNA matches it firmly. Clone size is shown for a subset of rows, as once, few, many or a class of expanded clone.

cdr3_nt: TGTGCCAGCAGTTTCTTGGACAGGGGCTACAATGAGCAGTTCTTC; cdr3_aa: CASSFLDRGYNEQFF; clone_size: .; v_call: TRBV6-6; j_call: TRBJ2-1; d_call: TRBD1
cdr3_nt: TGTGCCAGCGCCGTCGGAGGAGCGCCCAAACCAAATCAGCCCCAGCATTTT; cdr3_aa: CASAVGGAPKPNQPQHF; clone_size: .; v_call: TRBV28; j_call: TRBJ1-5; d_call: .
cdr3_nt: TGCGCCAGCAGCCAGAGGACAGGGAGCTACGAGCAGTACTTC; cdr3_aa: CASSQRTGSYEQYF; clone_size: .; v_call: TRBV4-1; j_call: TRBJ2-7; d_call: TRBD1
cdr3_nt: TGTGCCAGCAGACCCGTGGCTGGACCAGAATCTCGGGGTACGCAGTATTTT; cdr3_aa: CASRPVAGPESRGTQYF; clone_size: .; v_call: TRBV28; j_call: TRBJ2-3; d_call: .
cdr3_nt: TGTGCCAGCAGCCATTTATACAGGGGTCCCCTGGGCTACACCTTC; cdr3_aa: CASSHLYRGPLGYTF; clone_size: .; v_call: TRBV5-6; j_call: TRBJ1-2; d_call: TRBD1
cdr3_nt: TGTGCCTGGACCGCGGGGGCCCATGAGCAGTTCTTC; cdr3_aa: CAWTAGAHEQFF; clone_size: .; v_call: TRBV30; j_call: TRBJ2-1; d_call: .
cdr3_nt: TGTGCCAGCAGTTACTCCCTGGGCAGCGAGCAGTACTTC; cdr3_aa: CASSYSLGSEQYF; clone_size: .; v_call: TRBV6-6; j_call: TRBJ2-7; d_call: .
cdr3_nt: TGTGCCAGCTCGCCCGGGACAGGGGACTACGAGCAGTACTTC; cdr3_aa: CASSPGTGDYEQYF; clone_size: .; v_call: TRBV7-8; j_call: TRBJ2-7; d_call: TRBD1
cdr3_nt: TGTGCCAGCCGCCGGCGACTAGACACCTACAATGAGCAGTTCTTC; cdr3_aa: CASRRRLDTYNEQFF; clone_size: .; v_call: TRBV6-1; j_call: TRBJ2-1; d_call: .
cdr3_nt: TGTGCCAGCAGTGAAGGGACAGGGGGCACTGAAGCTTTCTTT; cdr3_aa: CASSEGTGGTEAFF; clone_size: .; v_call: TRBV6-1; j_call: TRBJ1-1; d_call: TRBD1
cdr3_nt: TGTGCCAGCAGCTTAGCGCCCGGGGTTGGCTACACCTTC; cdr3_aa: CASSLAPGVGYTF; clone_size: .; v_call: TRBV11-1; j_call: TRBJ1-2; d_call: .
cdr3_nt: TGTGCCAGCAGTGATGTAGGGGGCGAAGACGAGCAGTACTTC; cdr3_aa: CASSDVGGEDEQYF; clone_size: .; v_call: TRBV6-1; j_call: TRBJ2-7; d_call: TRBD1
cdr3_nt: TGTGCCAGTAGTATAGATGGGACAGGGTTTCTACCCTATGGCTACACCTTC; cdr3_aa: CASSIDGTGFLPYGYTF; clone_size: .; v_call: TRBV19; j_call: TRBJ1-2; d_call: TRBD1
cdr3_nt: TGTGCCAGCAGCCAATGGACAGGGGAGACCCAGTACTTC; cdr3_aa: CASSQWTGETQYF; clone_size: .; v_call: TRBV4-2; j_call: TRBJ2-5; d_call: TRBD1
cdr3_nt: TGTGCCAGCAGCTTTCTGCAGGGGGCGGTCACCGGGGAGCTGTTTTTT; cdr3_aa: CASSFLQGAVTGELFF; clone_size: few; v_call: TRBV5-5; j_call: TRBJ2-2; d_call: TRBD1
cdr3_nt: TGCGCCAGCAGCCCCGGGACAGGGGAAGGGTCTAGGGCCAACGTCCTGACTTTC; cdr3_aa: CASSPGTGEGSRANVLTF; clone_size: .; v_call: TRBV5-1; j_call: TRBJ2-6; d_call: TRBD1
cdr3_nt: TGCGCCAGCAGCCAAGTACGCAGCTACGAGCAGTACTTC; cdr3_aa: CASSQVRSYEQYF; clone_size: .; v_call: TRBV4-1; j_call: TRBJ2-7; d_call: .
cdr3_nt: TGCAGCGTTGTGAAGGGGGAGACCTACGAGCAGTACTTC; cdr3_aa: CSVVKGETYEQYF; clone_size: .; v_call: TRBV29-1; j_call: TRBJ2-7; d_call: .
cdr3_nt: TGTGCCAGCAGCTTAGTTTGGAGCGGGCCCGCTGAGTTCTTC; cdr3_aa: CASSLVWSGPAEFF; clone_size: .; v_call: TRBV7-8; j_call: TRBJ2-1; d_call: .
cdr3_nt: TGTGCCAGCAGCCCCGGGGGAGGTGTCTACGAGCAGTACTTC; cdr3_aa: CASSPGGGVYEQYF; clone_size: .; v_call: TRBV9; j_call: TRBJ2-7; d_call: .
cdr3_nt: TGCGCCAGCAGATCGGACCGACAGACGACTAATGAAAAACTGTTTTTT; cdr3_aa: CASRSDRQTTNEKLFF; clone_size: .; v_call: TRBV5-1; j_call: TRBJ1-4; d_call: .
cdr3_nt: TGCGCCAGCAGTGACAGGGTTTTTGCAACTAATGAAAAACTGTTTTTT; cdr3_aa: CASSDRVFATNEKLFF; clone_size: .; v_call: TRBV23-1; j_call: TRBJ1-4; d_call: TRBD1
cdr3_nt: TGTGCCCCAGAGGTCTCGGGATTGAACACTGAAGCTTTCTTT; cdr3_aa: CAPEVSGLNTEAFF; clone_size: .; v_call: TRBV2; j_call: TRBJ1-1; d_call: .
cdr3_nt: TGTGCCAGTATTCTTGACAGGAACACTGAAGCTTTCTTT; cdr3_aa: CASILDRNTEAFF; clone_size: few; v_call: TRBV19; j_call: TRBJ1-1; d_call: .
cdr3_nt: TGTGCCAGCAGTTACTCGACAGCAACTAATGAAAAACTGTTTTTT; cdr3_aa: CASSYSTATNEKLFF; clone_size: .; v_call: TRBV6-5; j_call: TRBJ1-4; d_call: .
cdr3_nt: TGTGCCAGCAGCTTGGCCGTTATCCGCTATGGCTACACCTTC; cdr3_aa: CASSLAVIRYGYTF; clone_size: .; v_call: TRBV5-6; j_call: TRBJ1-2; d_call: .
cdr3_nt: TGTGCCAGTAGTAGGGTTTTGACAGAGGAGGCTTTCTTT; cdr3_aa: CASSRVLTEEAFF; clone_size: .; v_call: TRBV19; j_call: TRBJ1-1; d_call: .
cdr3_nt: TGTGCCAGCAGCGTAGCGGGGAACTATGGCTACACCTTC; cdr3_aa: CASSVAGNYGYTF; clone_size: few; v_call: TRBV9; j_call: TRBJ1-2; d_call: .
cdr3_nt: TGTGCCAGCAATCCCCGGACTAGCGGAACAGATACGCAGTATTTT; cdr3_aa: CASNPRTSGTDTQYF; clone_size: .; v_call: TRBV2; j_call: TRBJ2-3; d_call: TRBD2
cdr3_nt: TGCGCCAGCAGCCCCCGTGAAGCGGGGAGGACTTACACCGGGGAGCTGTTTTTT; cdr3_aa: CASSPREAGRTYTGELFF; clone_size: .; v_call: TRBV4-1; j_call: TRBJ2-2; d_call: TRBD2
cdr3_nt: TGTGCCAGCAGCCCCATAGCGGGAGGAAGAGTTGAGCAGTTCTTC; cdr3_aa: CASSPIAGGRVEQFF; clone_size: .; v_call: TRBV7-9; j_call: TRBJ2-1; d_call: TRBD2
cdr3_nt: TGCGCCAGCGGGGACAGGGGCCATTACAATGAGCAGTTCTTC; cdr3_aa: CASGDRGHYNEQFF; clone_size: .; v_call: TRBV10-1; j_call: TRBJ2-1; d_call: TRBD1
cdr3_nt: TGTGCCAGCAGTAGCCCGGACAGGTACACTGAAGCTTTCTTT; cdr3_aa: CASSSPDRYTEAFF; clone_size: .; v_call: TRBV27; j_call: TRBJ1-1; d_call: TRBD1
cdr3_nt: TGTGCCATCAGTGAGTTGAACCGGGGGAGCAAAAACATTCAGTACTTC; cdr3_aa: CAISELNRGSKNIQYF; clone_size: .; v_call: TRBV10-3; j_call: TRBJ2-4; d_call: .
cdr3_nt: TGTGCCAGTAGTATAACGGGGAACAATCAGCCCCAGCATTTT; cdr3_aa: CASSITGNNQPQHF; clone_size: .; v_call: TRBV19; j_call: TRBJ1-5; d_call: .
cdr3_nt: TGCGCCAGCAGCCAAGGGCTAGCGGGAGTCAATGAGCAGTTCTTC; cdr3_aa: CASSQGLAGVNEQFF; clone_size: .; v_call: TRBV4-1; j_call: TRBJ2-1; d_call: TRBD2
cdr3_nt: TGTGCCAGCGGCGTTTCAACAGGTGGCTCTGGAAACACCATATATTTT; cdr3_aa: CASGVSTGGSGNTIYF; clone_size: .; v_call: TRBV9; j_call: TRBJ1-3; d_call: .
cdr3_nt: TGTGCCAGTAGATTCATGGGGGGACAGGGTCGCACAGATACGCAGTATTTT; cdr3_aa: CASRFMGGQGRTDTQYF; clone_size: .; v_call: TRBV19; j_call: TRBJ2-3; d_call: TRBD1
cdr3_nt: TGTGCCAGCAGCCCCGTAGCGGCCCCTTCCTACGAGCAGTACTTC; cdr3_aa: CASSPVAAPSYEQYF; clone_size: .; v_call: TRBV28; j_call: TRBJ2-7; d_call: .
cdr3_nt: TGTGCCAGCAGCTTCTTTCCCAGTGCCTTGTGGTATGGCTACACCTTC; cdr3_aa: CASSFFPSALWYGYTF; clone_size: once; v_call: TRBV5-6; j_call: TRBJ1-2; d_call: .
cdr3_nt: TGCGCCAGCAGCCTACAGGGAGATAACACCGGGGAGCTGTTTTTT; cdr3_aa: CASSLQGDNTGELFF; clone_size: few; v_call: TRBV4-1; j_call: TRBJ2-2; d_call: .
cdr3_nt: TGTGCCAGCAGTGAAGCTTGGAGTCAAAATGAAAAACTGTTTTTT; cdr3_aa: CASSEAWSQNEKLFF; clone_size: .; v_call: TRBV6-1; j_call: TRBJ1-4; d_call: .
cdr3_nt: TGCGCCAGCAGCCAAGGTGACAGGGAAGAGACCCAGTACTTC; cdr3_aa: CASSQGDREETQYF; clone_size: .; v_call: TRBV4-1; j_call: TRBJ2-5; d_call: TRBD1
cdr3_nt: TGTGCCAGCCGCTCCCCCCCCGGGACAACCGACTCTGGGGCCAACGTCCTGACTTTC; cdr3_aa: CASRSPPGTTDSGANVLTF; clone_size: .; v_call: TRBV7-9; j_call: TRBJ2-6; d_call: .
cdr3_nt: TGTGCCAGCAGCCATTACAATGAGCAGTTCTTC; cdr3_aa: CASSHYNEQFF; clone_size: once; v_call: TRBV7-9; j_call: TRBJ2-1; d_call: .
cdr3_nt: TGTGCTAGCAGCTTGTCCCTGGGACTCCGTGAGACCCAGTACTTC; cdr3_aa: CASSLSLGLRETQYF; clone_size: .; v_call: TRBV7-7; j_call: TRBJ2-5; d_call: .
cdr3_nt: TGTGCCAGCAGTTACGGTGAGCTGCGAATTTACACAGATACGCAGTATTTT; cdr3_aa: CASSYGELRIYTDTQYF; clone_size: .; v_call: TRBV28; j_call: TRBJ2-3; d_call: .
cdr3_nt: TGCGCCAGCAGCTTGAGCGGGAGCCAATACGAGCAGTACTTC; cdr3_aa: CASSLSGSQYEQYF; clone_size: .; v_call: TRBV5-1; j_call: TRBJ2-7; d_call: TRBD2
cdr3_nt: TGCGCCAGCAGTGAGGGGGGGGCCTACGAGCAGTACTTC; cdr3_aa: CASSEGGAYEQYF; clone_size: .; v_call: TRBV10-1; j_call: TRBJ2-7; d_call: TRBD2
cdr3_nt: TGTGCCAGCAGTCCTCCTAGCGGGGGGCACACAGATACGCAGTATTTT; cdr3_aa: CASSPPSGGHTDTQYF; clone_size: .; v_call: TRBV28; j_call: TRBJ2-3; d_call: TRBD2
cdr3_nt: TGTGCCAGCAGTCTGGGACAGGGGGCTAGCGGCTACACCTTC; cdr3_aa: CASSLGQGASGYTF; clone_size: .; v_call: TRBV28; j_call: TRBJ1-2; d_call: TRBD1